This T cell receptor (beta chain) is drawn from a study of blood T cell repertoires in COVID-19. At the level of the study: Italy, Spain and the United States were the sources of the convalescent and acute COVID-19 samples. PBMCs, B-cell-depleted T cells, or T cells provided the cDNA or gDNA that made up the material.

In the original processing: Estimates of nucleated cell counts were drawn from the amplification of reference gene primers. Sequencing was performed with immunoSEQ multiplex PCR; in TCRdb, only in-frame clones are kept and a portion is missing. The D gene and trimming were derived from the DNA, and the V and J assignments and clone size from that table. The data hold 100,000 to 120,000 clones, with about 88% observed a single time. V lost 3 bases and J lost 6; bases outside the gene matches: 4. Germline loops: CDR1 SQVTM, CDR2 ANQGSEA. The CDR3 runs to 15 residues. There are a few counts of this clone.

The specimen sequenced was peripheral blood. The chain is built from TRBV29-1 and TRBJ2-1; 14 bases are shared with TRBD2. The receptor was isolated from a woman in her fifties or sixties with acute or convalescent COVID-19. The CDR3 sequence: CSVDRLAGGPNEQFF. The CDR3 nucleotides are TGCAGCGTTGATCGACTAGCGGGAGGGCCCAATGAGCAGTTCTTC.